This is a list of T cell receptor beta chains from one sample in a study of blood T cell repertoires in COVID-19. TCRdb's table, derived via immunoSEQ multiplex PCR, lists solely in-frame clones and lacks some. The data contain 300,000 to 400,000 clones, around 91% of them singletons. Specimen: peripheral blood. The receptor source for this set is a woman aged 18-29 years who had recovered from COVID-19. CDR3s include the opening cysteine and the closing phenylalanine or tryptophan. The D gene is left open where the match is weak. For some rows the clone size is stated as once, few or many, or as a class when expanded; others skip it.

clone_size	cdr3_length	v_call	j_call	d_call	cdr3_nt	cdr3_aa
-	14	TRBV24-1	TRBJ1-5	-	TGTGCCACCAGCGCGGCAGCATTCAATCAGCCCCAGCATTTT	CATSAAAFNQPQHF
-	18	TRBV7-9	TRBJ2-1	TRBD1	TGTGCCAGCAGCTCCTCACAACGGGACAGGGTGTCCTACAATGAGCAGTTCTTC	CASSSSQRDRVSYNEQFF
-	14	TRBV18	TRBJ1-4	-	TGTGCCAGCTCACCATCCTCGTATAATGAAAAACTGTTTTTT	CASSPSSYNEKLFF
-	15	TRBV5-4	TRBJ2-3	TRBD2	TGTGCCAGCAGGGGGACTAGCGGGGCCACAGATACGCAGTATTTT	CASRGTSGATDTQYF
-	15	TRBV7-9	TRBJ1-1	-	TGTGCCAGCAGCTTAGGCACCGGGTCGATCACTGAAGCTTTCTTT	CASSLGTGSITEAFF
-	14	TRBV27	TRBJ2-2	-	TGTGCCAGCAGGGTGGGCGTAGACCTCGGGGAGCTGTTTTTT	CASRVGVDLGELFF
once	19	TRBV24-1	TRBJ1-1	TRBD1	TGTGCCACCAGTGATCTTAACGGGACAGGGGGGGAATCAATCACTGAAGCTTTCTTT	CATSDLNGTGGESITEAFF
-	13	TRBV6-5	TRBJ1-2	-	TGTGCCAGCAGTCGGACAGAAAGCTATGGCTACACCTTC	CASSRTESYGYTF
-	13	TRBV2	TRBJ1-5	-	TGTGCCAGCAGTGAGCGGAGTTTTCAGCCCCAGCATTTT	CASSERSFQPQHF
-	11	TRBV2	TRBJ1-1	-	TGTGCCAGCAGTCCTGGGGAGCAAGCTTTCTTT	CASSPGEQAFF
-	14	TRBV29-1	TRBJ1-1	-	TGCAGCGTGAGAGGACAGCTCTTGAACACTGAAGCTTTCTTT	CSVRGQLLNTEAFF
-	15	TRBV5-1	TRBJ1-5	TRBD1	TGCGCCAGCAGCCCGGCACAGGGGATTGGTCAGCCCCAGCATTTT	CASSPAQGIGQPQHF
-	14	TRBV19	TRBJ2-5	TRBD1	TGTGCCAGTATGGGGACAGGTTCGCAAGAGACCCAGTACTTC	CASMGTGSQETQYF
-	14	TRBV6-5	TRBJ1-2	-	TGTGCCAGCAGTCCCCACGGCAGGGCCTATGGCTACACCTTC	CASSPHGRAYGYTF
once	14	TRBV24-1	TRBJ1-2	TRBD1	TGTGCCACCAGTGATTCCAGGACAGGGGATGGCTACACCTTC	CATSDSRTGDGYTF
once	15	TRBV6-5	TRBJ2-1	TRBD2	TGTGCCAGCACCAGGACTAGCGGGGGCTACAATGAGCAGTTCTTC	CASTRTSGGYNEQFF
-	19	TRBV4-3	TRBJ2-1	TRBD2	TGCGCCAGCAGCCAAGTTTTCATTGCGGGAGCCCCCCTGGGCAATGAGCAGTTCTTC	CASSQVFIAGAPLGNEQFF